This is a list of T cell receptor beta chains from one sample in a study of blood T cell repertoires in COVID-19. Produced via immunoSEQ multiplex PCR; TCRdb's table is partial and in-frame only. This table holds 250,000 to 300,000 clones, around 83% found once. Sample: peripheral blood. The receptor source for this set is a man between 18 and 29 years old with active or convalescent COVID-19. Each CDR3 is given with its conserved first and last residue. Each record gives: J gene, D gene, clone size, V gene, CDR3 DNA, CDR3 protein. A D gene is named only where the DNA matches it firmly. Clone size appears in some rows only: once, few, many, or a class for an expanded clone.

j_gene: TRBJ1-1
d_gene: .
abundance: .
v_gene: TRBV3-1/TRBV3-2
CDR3nt: TGTGCCAGCAGCCAGGGGATTAGCGCTGAAGCTTTCTTT
CDR3aa: CASSQGISAEAFF

j_gene: TRBJ2-7
d_gene: .
abundance: .
v_gene: TRBV5-1
CDR3nt: TGCGCCAGCAGCTCTAGGGGCTACACCTACGAGCAGTACTTC
CDR3aa: CASSSRGYTYEQYF

j_gene: TRBJ2-3
d_gene: TRBD2
abundance: once
v_gene: TRBV5-1
CDR3nt: TGCGCCAGCAGCTCGTCTAGCGGGTGGGTATATACGCAGTATTTT
CDR3aa: CASSSSSGWVYTQYF

j_gene: TRBJ1-2
d_gene: .
abundance: .
v_gene: TRBV7-2
CDR3nt: TGTGCCAGCAGCTTTCGACAGGTCCCATCCTATGGCTACACCTTC
CDR3aa: CASSFRQVPSYGYTF

j_gene: TRBJ1-1
d_gene: TRBD1
abundance: .
v_gene: TRBV9
CDR3nt: TGTGCCAGCAGCGGACAGGGGGGAAACACTGAAGCTTTCTTT
CDR3aa: CASSGQGGNTEAFF

j_gene: TRBJ1-4
d_gene: .
abundance: once
v_gene: TRBV7-9
CDR3nt: TGTGCCAGCAGCTTAGCGGTCAGGGGATATGAAAAACTGTTTTTT
CDR3aa: CASSLAVRGYEKLFF

j_gene: TRBJ1-1
d_gene: .
abundance: .
v_gene: TRBV6-5
CDR3nt: TGTGCCAGCAGTTATTTCCCCCCGGGGAGGGACACTGAAGCTTTCTTT
CDR3aa: CASSYFPPGRDTEAFF

j_gene: TRBJ1-1
d_gene: .
abundance: .
v_gene: TRBV11-2
CDR3nt: TGTGCCAGCAGCTTAATCAGCACTGAAGCTTTCTTT
CDR3aa: CASSLISTEAFF

j_gene: TRBJ2-6
d_gene: .
abundance: once
v_gene: TRBV5-1
CDR3nt: TGCGCCAGCAGCCCTAGCTCTGGGGCCAACGTCCTGACTTTC
CDR3aa: CASSPSSGANVLTF

j_gene: TRBJ1-2
d_gene: TRBD1
abundance: once
v_gene: TRBV12-3/TRBV12-4
CDR3nt: TGTGCCAGCAGTGACAGGGTATATGGCTACACCTTC
CDR3aa: CASSDRVYGYTF

j_gene: TRBJ2-3
d_gene: TRBD1
abundance: .
v_gene: TRBV29-1
CDR3nt: TGCAGCGTCGCAACAGGGGGTCCGCAGTATTTT
CDR3aa: CSVATGGPQYF

j_gene: TRBJ2-1
d_gene: TRBD1
abundance: many
v_gene: TRBV6-4
CDR3nt: TGTGCCAGCAGTGTTGGACAGGAAGCCCATGAGCAGTTCTTC
CDR3aa: CASSVGQEAHEQFF

j_gene: TRBJ1-2
d_gene: TRBD1
abundance: .
v_gene: TRBV5-4
CDR3nt: TGTGCCAGCAGCTTACGGACAGGGGGCGCGGGCTATGGCTACACCTTC
CDR3aa: CASSLRTGGAGYGYTF

j_gene: TRBJ2-1
d_gene: TRBD1
abundance: once
v_gene: TRBV5-1
CDR3nt: TGCGCCAGCAGCTTGACAGGGGAGACCTACAATGAGCAGTTCTTC
CDR3aa: CASSLTGETYNEQFF

j_gene: TRBJ2-1
d_gene: TRBD1
abundance: .
v_gene: TRBV7-8
CDR3nt: TGTGCCAGCAGCCCCAGACAGGGGGCAAGGAATGAGCAGTTCTTC
CDR3aa: CASSPRQGARNEQFF

j_gene: TRBJ2-3
d_gene: TRBD2
abundance: .
v_gene: TRBV6-5
CDR3nt: TGTGCCAGCAGCCTAGCGGGGCGAGCCCCAGATACGCAGTATTTT
CDR3aa: CASSLAGRAPDTQYF

j_gene: TRBJ2-7
d_gene: .
abundance: few
v_gene: TRBV29-1
CDR3nt: TGCAGCGTTGGACAGGACTACGAGCAGTACTTC
CDR3aa: CSVGQDYEQYF